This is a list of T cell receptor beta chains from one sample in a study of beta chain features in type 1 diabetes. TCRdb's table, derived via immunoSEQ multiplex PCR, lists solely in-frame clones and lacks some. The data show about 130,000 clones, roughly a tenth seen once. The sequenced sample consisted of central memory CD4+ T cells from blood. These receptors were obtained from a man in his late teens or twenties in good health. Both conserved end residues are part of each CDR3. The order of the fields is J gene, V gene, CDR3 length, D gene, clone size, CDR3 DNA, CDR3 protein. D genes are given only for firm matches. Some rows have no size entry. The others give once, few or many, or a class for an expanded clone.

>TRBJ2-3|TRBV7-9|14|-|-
TGTGCCAGCAGCCCGAGGCTGATCACAGATACGCAGTATTTT
CASSPRLITDTQYF
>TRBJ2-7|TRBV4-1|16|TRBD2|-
TGCGCCAGCAGCCAAGATGCCACTAGCGGGTACTACGAGCAGTACTTC
CASSQDATSGYYEQYF
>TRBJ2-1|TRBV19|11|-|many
TGTGCCTGTCGGGGGGCCAATGAGCAGTTCTTC
CACRGANEQFF
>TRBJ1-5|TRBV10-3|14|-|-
TGTGCCATCAGTGATCAGGGGAACAATCAGCCCCAGCATTTT
CAISDQGNNQPQHF
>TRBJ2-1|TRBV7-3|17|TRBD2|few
TGTGCCAGCAGCCCAAAAGGACTAGCGGGGGGGCTCGGTGAGCAGTTCTTC
CASSPKGLAGGLGEQFF
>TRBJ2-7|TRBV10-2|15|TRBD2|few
TGCGCCAGCAAAGATAGCGGGGGGGCCTCCGACGAGCAGTACTTC
CASKDSGGASDEQYF
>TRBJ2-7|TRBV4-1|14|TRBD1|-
TGCGCCAGCAGCCACCGAGACAGGGACGCCGAGCAGTACTTC
CASSHRDRDAEQYF
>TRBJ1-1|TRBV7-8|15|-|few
TGTGCCAGCAGCTTAGGAACAGGGTGGGGCACTGAAGCTTTCTTT
CASSLGTGWGTEAFF
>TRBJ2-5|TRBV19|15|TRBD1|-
TGTGCCAGTAGTCCATCACAGGGGGCGGGAGAGACCCAGTACTTC
CASSPSQGAGETQYF
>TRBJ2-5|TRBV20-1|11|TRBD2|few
TGCAGTGCCGGACTAGCAGAGACCCAGTACTTC
CSAGLAETQYF
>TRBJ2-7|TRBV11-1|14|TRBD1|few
TGTGCCAGCAGCTCCCGGGACAGGGCACACGAGCAGTACTTC
CASSSRDRAHEQYF
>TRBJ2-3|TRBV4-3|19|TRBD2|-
TGCGCCAGCAGCCAAGGCGGGCTAGCGGGCACGTACGGCCCAGATACGCAGTATTTT
CASSQGGLAGTYGPDTQYF
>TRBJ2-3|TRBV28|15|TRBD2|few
TGTGCCAGCAGCCCGAGCGGGGGGGCTTCAGATACGCAGTATTTT
CASSPSGGASDTQYF
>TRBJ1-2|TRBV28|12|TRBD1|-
TGTGCCAGCAGCCGGGACAGGGCTGGCTACACCTTC
CASSRDRAGYTF
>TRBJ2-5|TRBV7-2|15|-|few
TGTGCCAGCAGCCTCCGAAGACCAGGGGGGGAGACCCAGTACTTC
CASSLRRPGGETQYF
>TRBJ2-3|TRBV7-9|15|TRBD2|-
TGTGCCAGCAGGACGGGACTAGGGAGCACAGATACGCAGTATTTT
CASRTGLGSTDTQYF
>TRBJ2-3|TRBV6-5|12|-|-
TGTGCCAGCAGCCGGGGCACAGATACGCAGTATTTT
CASSRGTDTQYF
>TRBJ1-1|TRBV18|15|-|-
TGTGCCAGCTCACCACCGCGGTTCATGAACACTGAAGCTTTCTTT
CASSPPRFMNTEAFF
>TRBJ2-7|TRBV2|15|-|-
TGTGCCAGCAGTGACGTCCTATACTCACTCTACGAGCAGTACTTC
CASSDVLYSLYEQYF
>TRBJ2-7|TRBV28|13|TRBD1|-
TGTGCCAGCACCGGGACAGGGGAAGGCGAGCAGTACTTC
CASTGTGEGEQYF
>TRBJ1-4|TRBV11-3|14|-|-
TGTGCCAGCAGCCCCGGGGGGGTCAGGGAAAAACTGTTTTTT
CASSPGGVREKLFF
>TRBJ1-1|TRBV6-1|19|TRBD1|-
TGTGCCAGCAGTGAACAGGGGGCCATACAGCCCCACATGAACACTGAAGCTTTCTTT
CASSEQGAIQPHMNTEAFF
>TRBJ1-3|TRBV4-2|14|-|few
TGTGCCAGCGGCGGGGGCCTCTATGGAAACACCATATATTTT
CASGGGLYGNTIYF
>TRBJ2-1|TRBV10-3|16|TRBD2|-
TGTGCCATCCTAGCTAGCGGCTCTAGCTCCTACAATGAGCAGTTCTTC
CAILASGSSSYNEQFF